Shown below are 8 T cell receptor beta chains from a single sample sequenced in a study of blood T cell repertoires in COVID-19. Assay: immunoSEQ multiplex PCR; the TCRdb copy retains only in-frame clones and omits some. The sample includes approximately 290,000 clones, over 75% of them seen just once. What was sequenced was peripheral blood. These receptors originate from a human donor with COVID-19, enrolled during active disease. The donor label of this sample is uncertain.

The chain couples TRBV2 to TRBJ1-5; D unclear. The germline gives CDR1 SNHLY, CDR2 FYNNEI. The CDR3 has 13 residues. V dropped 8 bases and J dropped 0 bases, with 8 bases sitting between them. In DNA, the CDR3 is TGTGCCAGCTCTCTGTATAGCAATCAGCCCCAGCATTTT. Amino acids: CASSLYSNQPQHF.

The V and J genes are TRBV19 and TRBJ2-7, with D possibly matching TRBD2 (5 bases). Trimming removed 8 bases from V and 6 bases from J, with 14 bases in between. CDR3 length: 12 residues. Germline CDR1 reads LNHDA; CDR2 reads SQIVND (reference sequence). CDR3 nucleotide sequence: TGTGCCAGTCGGACTTCGGGCGGCGAGCAGTACTTC. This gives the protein CASRTSGGEQYF. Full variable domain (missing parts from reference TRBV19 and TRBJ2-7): DGGITQSPKYLFRKEGQNVTLSCEQNLNHDAMYWYRQDPGQGLRLIYYSQIVNDFQKGDIAEGYSVSREKKESFPLTVTSAQKNPTAFYLCASRTSGGEQYFGPGTRLTVT.

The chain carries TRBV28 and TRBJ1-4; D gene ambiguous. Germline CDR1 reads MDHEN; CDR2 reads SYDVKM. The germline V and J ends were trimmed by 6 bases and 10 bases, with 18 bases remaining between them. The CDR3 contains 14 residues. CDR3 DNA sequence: TGTGCCAGCAGCTTGCGAGTAGCCGGAGCAAAACTGTTTTTT. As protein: CASSLRVAGAKLFF.

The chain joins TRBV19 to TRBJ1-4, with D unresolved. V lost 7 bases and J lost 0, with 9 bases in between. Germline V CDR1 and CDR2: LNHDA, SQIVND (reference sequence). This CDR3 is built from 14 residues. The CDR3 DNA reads TGTGCCAGTAACCAGGTGGCAACTAATGAAAAACTGTTTTTT. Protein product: CASNQVATNEKLFF.

The CDR3 loop reads CASSSRTSGGTDTQYF. In DNA, the CDR3 is TGTGCCAGTAGTAGTCGGACTAGCGGGGGCACAGATACGCAGTATTTT. The V call is TRBV19, the J call TRBJ2-3, with 12 bases aligning to TRBD2. V trimming: 4 bases; J trimming: 1 base; junction bases outside the gene matches: 3. This CDR3 contains 16 residues. Germline V gives CDR1 LNHDA, CDR2 SQIVND (reference sequence).

The DNA of the CDR3 is TGTGCCAGCAGCGTAGAACAGAACTATGGCTACACCTTC. Its translation is CASSVEQNYGYTF. This chain connects TRBV9 to TRBJ1-2; D remains ambiguous. Per germline, CDR1 SGDLS and CDR2 YYNGEE. The CDR3 extends over 13 amino acids. With 0 bases removed from V and 2 bases from J, the gap between germline ends came to 5 bases.

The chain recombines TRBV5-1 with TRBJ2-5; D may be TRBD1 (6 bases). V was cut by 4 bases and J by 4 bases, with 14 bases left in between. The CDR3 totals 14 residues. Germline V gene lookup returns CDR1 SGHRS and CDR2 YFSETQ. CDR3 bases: TGCGCCAGCAGCCCAACAGGGAGCGGAGAGACCCAGTACTTC. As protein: CASSPTGSGETQYF.

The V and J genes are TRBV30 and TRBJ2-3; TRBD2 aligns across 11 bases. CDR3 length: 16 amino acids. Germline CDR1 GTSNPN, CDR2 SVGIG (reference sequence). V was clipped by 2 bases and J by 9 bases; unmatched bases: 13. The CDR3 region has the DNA TGTGCCTGGAGTTTGGGACTAGCGGAGTCCATGACAACGCAGTATTTT. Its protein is CAWSLGLAESMTTQYF.